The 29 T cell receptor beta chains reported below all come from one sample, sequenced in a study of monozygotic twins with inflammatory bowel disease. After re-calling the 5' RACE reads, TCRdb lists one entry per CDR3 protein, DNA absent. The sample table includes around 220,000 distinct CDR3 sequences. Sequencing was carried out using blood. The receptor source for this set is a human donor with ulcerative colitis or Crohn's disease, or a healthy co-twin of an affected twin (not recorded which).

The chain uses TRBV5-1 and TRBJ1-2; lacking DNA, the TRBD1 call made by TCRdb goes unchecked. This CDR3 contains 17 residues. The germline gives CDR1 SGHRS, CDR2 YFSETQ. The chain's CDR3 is CASSWSMDRTTMQGYTF. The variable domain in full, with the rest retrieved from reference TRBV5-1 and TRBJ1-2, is KAGVTQTPRYLIKTRGQQVTLSCSPISGHRSVSWYQQTPGQGLQFLFEYFSETQRNKGNFPGRFSGRQFSNSRSEMNVSTLELGDSALYLCASSWSMDRTTMQGYTFGSGTRLTVV.

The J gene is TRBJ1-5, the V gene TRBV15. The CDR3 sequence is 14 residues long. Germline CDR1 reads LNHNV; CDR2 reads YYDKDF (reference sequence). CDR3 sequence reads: CATSREAIGQPQHF. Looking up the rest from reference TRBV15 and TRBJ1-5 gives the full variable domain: DAMVIQNPRYQVTQFGKPVTLSCSQTLNHNVMYWYQQKSSQAPKLLFHYYDKDFNNEADTPDNFQSRRPNTSFCFLDIRSPGLGDTAMYLCATSREAIGQPQHFGDGTRLSIL.

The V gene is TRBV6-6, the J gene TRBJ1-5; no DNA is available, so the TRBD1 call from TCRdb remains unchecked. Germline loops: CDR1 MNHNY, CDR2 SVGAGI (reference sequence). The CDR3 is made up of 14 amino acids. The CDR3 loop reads CASSLGQGFQPQHF.

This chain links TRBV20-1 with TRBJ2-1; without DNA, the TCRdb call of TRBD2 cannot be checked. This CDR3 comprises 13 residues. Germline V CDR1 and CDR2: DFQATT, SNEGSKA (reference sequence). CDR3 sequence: CSATGLAGNEQFF.

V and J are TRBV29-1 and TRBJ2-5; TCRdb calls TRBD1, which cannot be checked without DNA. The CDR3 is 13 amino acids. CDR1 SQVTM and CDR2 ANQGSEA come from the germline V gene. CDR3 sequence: CSVEFRAGETQYF.

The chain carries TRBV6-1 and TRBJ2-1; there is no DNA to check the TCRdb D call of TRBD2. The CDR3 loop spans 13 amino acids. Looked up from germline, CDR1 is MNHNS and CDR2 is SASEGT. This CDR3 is CAIASGPYNEQFF.

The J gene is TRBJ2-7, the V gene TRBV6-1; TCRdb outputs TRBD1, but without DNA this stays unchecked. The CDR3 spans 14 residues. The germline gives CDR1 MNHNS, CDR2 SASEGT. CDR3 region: CASRGLASSYEQYF.

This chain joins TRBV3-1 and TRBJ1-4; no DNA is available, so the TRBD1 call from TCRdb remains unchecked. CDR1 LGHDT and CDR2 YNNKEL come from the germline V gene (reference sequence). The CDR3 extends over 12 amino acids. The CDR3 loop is CASSQGASRLFF.

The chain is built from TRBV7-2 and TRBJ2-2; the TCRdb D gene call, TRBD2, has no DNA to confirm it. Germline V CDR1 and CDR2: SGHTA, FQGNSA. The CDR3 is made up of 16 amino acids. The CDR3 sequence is CASSSAGRVNTGELFF. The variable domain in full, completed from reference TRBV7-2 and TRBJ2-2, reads GAGVSQSPSNKVTEKGKDVELRCDPISGHTALYWYRQSLGQGLEFLIYFQGNSAPDKSGLPSDRFSAERTGGSVSTLTIQRTQQEDSAVYLCASSSAGRVNTGELFFGEGSRLTVL.

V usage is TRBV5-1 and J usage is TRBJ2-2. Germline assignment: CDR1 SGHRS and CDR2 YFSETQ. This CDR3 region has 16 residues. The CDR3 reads CASSSKTEANTGELFF.

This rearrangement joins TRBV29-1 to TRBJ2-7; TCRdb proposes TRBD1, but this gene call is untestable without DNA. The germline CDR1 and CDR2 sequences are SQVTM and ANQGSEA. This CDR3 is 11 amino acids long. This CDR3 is CSVEQGSEQYF.

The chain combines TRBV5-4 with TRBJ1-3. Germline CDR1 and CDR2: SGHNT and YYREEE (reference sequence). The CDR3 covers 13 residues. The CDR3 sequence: CASSRLSGNTIYF.

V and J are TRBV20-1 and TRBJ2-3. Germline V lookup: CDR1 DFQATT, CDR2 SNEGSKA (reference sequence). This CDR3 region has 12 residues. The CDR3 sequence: CSARGSIDTQYF.

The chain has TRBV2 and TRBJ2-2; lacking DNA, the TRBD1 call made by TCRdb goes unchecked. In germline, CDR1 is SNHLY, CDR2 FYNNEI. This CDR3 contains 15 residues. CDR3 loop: CASRGQAANTGELFF.

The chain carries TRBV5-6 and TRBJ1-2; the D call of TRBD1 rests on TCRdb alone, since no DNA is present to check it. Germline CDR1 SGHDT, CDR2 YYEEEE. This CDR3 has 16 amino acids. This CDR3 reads CASSKLDRGHDYGYTF.

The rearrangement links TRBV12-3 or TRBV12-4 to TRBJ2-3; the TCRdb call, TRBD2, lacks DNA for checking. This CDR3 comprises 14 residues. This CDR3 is CASSLIAGTDTQYF.

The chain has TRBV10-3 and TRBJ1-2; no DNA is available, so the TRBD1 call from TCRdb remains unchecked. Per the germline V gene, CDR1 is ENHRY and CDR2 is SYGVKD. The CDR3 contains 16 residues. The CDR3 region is CAISDPRLGVFYGYTF.

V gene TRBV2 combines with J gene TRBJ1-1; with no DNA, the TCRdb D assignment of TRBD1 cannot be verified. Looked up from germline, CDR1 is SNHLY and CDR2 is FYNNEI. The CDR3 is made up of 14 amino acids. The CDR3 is CASNKGILNTEAFF.

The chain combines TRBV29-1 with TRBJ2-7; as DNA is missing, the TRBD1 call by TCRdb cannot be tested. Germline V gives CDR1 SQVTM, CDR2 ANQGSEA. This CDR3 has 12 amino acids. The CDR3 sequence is CSVTLLGNEQYF.

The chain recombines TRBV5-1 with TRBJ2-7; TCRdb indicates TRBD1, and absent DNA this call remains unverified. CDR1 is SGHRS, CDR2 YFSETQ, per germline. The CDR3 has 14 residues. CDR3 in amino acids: CASSLASQGFEQYF. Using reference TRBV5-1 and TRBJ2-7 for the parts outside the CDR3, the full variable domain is KAGVTQTPRYLIKTRGQQVTLSCSPISGHRSVSWYQQTPGQGLQFLFEYFSETQRNKGNFPGRFSGRQFSNSRSEMNVSTLELGDSALYLCASSLASQGFEQYFGPGTRLTVT.

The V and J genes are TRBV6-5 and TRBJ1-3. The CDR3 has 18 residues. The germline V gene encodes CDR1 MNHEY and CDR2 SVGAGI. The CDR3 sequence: CASSSRFNTDSSGNTIYF.

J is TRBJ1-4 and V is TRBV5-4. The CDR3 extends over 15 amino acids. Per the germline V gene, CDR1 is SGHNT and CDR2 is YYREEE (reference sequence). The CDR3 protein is CASSNSGLTNEKLFF.

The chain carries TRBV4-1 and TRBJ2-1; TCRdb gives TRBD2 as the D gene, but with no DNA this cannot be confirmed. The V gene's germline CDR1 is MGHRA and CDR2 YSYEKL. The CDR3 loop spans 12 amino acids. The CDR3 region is CASSPLRGEQFF.

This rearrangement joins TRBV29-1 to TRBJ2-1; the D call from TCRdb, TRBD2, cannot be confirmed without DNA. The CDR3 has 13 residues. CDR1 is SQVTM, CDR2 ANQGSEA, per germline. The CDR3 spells CSVEPGGGNEQFF.

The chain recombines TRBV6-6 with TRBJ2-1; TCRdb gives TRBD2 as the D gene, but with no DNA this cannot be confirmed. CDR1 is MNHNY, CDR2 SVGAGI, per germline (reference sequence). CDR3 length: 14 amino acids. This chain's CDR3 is CASIPGLGYNEQFF.

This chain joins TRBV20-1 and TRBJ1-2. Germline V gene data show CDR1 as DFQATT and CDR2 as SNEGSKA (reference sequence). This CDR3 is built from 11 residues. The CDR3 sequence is CSASNFDGYTF.

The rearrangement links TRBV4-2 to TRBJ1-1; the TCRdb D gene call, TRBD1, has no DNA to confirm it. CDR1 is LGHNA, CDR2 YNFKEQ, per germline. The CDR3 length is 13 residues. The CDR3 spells CASSQGGNTEAFF.

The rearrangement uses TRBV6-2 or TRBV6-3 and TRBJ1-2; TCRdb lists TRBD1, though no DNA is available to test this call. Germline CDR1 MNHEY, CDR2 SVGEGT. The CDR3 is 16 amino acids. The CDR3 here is CASSTPPDREIYGYTF.

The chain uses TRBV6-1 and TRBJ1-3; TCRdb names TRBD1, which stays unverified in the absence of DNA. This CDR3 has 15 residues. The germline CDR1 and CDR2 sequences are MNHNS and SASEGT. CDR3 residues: CASSEEGGSGNTIYF.